The 32 T cell receptor beta chains given below trace back to one sample, sequenced in a study of cytomegalovirus exposure and HLA in healthy donors. The PCR contained 60 Vbeta and 13 Jbeta primers. Libraries were prepared by immunoSEQ multiplex PCR; TCRdb keeps only in-frame clonotypes and omits some of them. The data show 100,000 to 150,000 clones, with roughly 83% seen just once and approximately 20% held by the top ten. The source material was PBMCs. Receptor source: a man younger than 35 in good health and CMV-seropositive.

Concerning this clone: At one boundary the junction diverges from the germline segment, which might be a read error. The genes are TRBV5-4 and TRBJ1-2; no definite D call. This CDR3 has 11 amino acids. Germline V gene data show CDR1 as SGHNT and CDR2 as YYREEE (reference sequence). DNA for the CDR3: TGTGCCAGCAGCTTGGGTGGCCCCGCCCAGTTC. Its translation: CASSLGGPAQF.

CDR3 nucleotides: TGTGCCAGCACCCGAACCGGACAGGCTAACACTGAAGCTTTCTTT. This encodes CASTRTGQANTEAFF. The gene calls are TRBV16 and TRBJ1-1; 7 bases line up with TRBD1. The germline V gene encodes CDR1 KGHSY and CDR2 FQNENV. This CDR3 is 15 amino acids long. Trimming at V came to 7 bases and at J to 2 bases, leaving 10 bases not matched to a gene. Based on the CDR3 plus reference TRBV16 and TRBJ1-1, the full variable domain is GEEVAQTPKHLVRGEGQKAKLYCAPIKGHSYVFWYQQVLKNEFKFLISFQNENVFDETGMPKERFSAKCLPNSPCSLEIQATKLEDSAVYFCASTRTGQANTEAFFGQGTRLTVV.

The chain uses TRBV7-8 and TRBJ1-1; D not resolved. The CDR3 runs 13 residues. CDR1 and CDR2 (germline): SGHVS, FQNEAQ. Between the trimmed V and J ends, which lost 5 bases and 7 bases, there was a span of 14 bases. This CDR3 reads CASSPTMLVEAFF. The CDR3 DNA is TGTGCCAGCAGCCCTACCATGTTGGTTGAAGCTTTCTTT.

The CDR3 sequence: CASSLDRQNYGYTF. The CDR3 bases are TGTGCCAGCAGCTTAGACAGGCAAAACTATGGCTACACCTTC. This chain links TRBV13 with TRBJ1-2, with D perhaps matching TRBD1 (5 bases). Per germline, CDR1 PRHDT and CDR2 FYEKMQ (reference sequence). The V end lost 1 base, the J end lost 2 bases, and 8 bases lay between the germline ends. There are 14 residues in the CDR3.

The chain couples TRBV10-3 to TRBJ1-1; 12 nucleotides align to TRBD1. V gave up 7 bases and J gave up 4 bases; unmatched junction bases: 10. Germline-derived CDR1 and CDR2 are ENHRY and SYGVKD. CDR3 length: 16 residues. The CDR3 bases are TGTGCCATCACTCCTGGGGACAGGGGGCGCGGCACTGAAGCTTTCTTT. Translated: CAITPGDRGRGTEAFF.

V gene TRBV1 combines with J gene TRBJ2-3; the table's D gene call, TRBD2, was not cross checked with the DNA. TRBV1 is listed as a pseudogene. The CDR3 has 20 residues. In DNA, the CDR3 is TGCACCAGCAGCCAACAAACCGGACTAGGGACTAGCGGGGGGAGTGATACGCAGTATTTT. This encodes CTSSQQTGLGTSGGSDTQYF.

This clone appeared once. The chain has TRBV5-1 and TRBJ1-1; 7 nucleotides line up with TRBD1. The V and J ends lost 4 bases and 0 bases, in that order; junction bases with no gene match: 6. Germline values: CDR1 SGHRS, CDR2 YFSETQ. The CDR3 consists of 15 residues. The CDR3 region has the DNA TGCGCCAGCAGCATCAGGGGGGTGATGAACACTGAAGCTTTCTTT. Translation gives CASSIRGVMNTEAFF.

A few counts support this clone. CDR3 bases: TGTGCCAGCAGCCAAGCGGCTCTAGCGGGGGACAACGAGCAGTACTTC. This codes for CASSQAALAGDNEQYF. The chain links TRBV4-2 to TRBJ2-7; 10 bases agree with TRBD2. Germline V CDR1 and CDR2: LGHNA, YNFKEQ. The CDR3 extends over 16 amino acids. V gave up 1 base and J gave up 5 bases; unmatched junction bases: 8.

This chain joins TRBV11-2 and TRBJ1-2; tentative D call: TRBD1 (5 bases). CDR1 is SGHAT, CDR2 FQNNGV, per germline. V was pared by 1 base and J by 6 bases, with 9 bases between. The CDR3 has 13 amino acids. The CDR3: CASSLAGFDGYTF. CDR3 in DNA: TGTGCCAGCAGCTTAGCAGGGTTTGATGGCTACACCTTC.

V and J are TRBV10-3 and TRBJ1-2; 7 positions agree with TRBD1. After removal of 7 bases from V and 6 bases from J, the junction contained 8 bases not matched to a gene. The CDR3 is made up of 13 amino acids. Germline V gene sequence: CDR1 ENHRY, CDR2 SYGVKD. The CDR3, as DNA: TGTGCCATCATTAGCCGACAGGGCGATGGCTACACCTTC. Translating gives CAIISRQGDGYTF.

The chain recombines TRBV20-1 with TRBJ2-3; D is uncertain. The germline gives CDR1 DFQATT, CDR2 SNEGSKA (reference sequence). Between the trimmed V and J ends, which lost 4 bases and 6 bases, there was a span of 5 bases. This CDR3 contains 10 residues. CDR3 sequence (DNA): TGCAGTGCTACTACGGATACGCAGTATTTT. This sequence encodes CSATTDTQYF.

V is TRBV27 and J is TRBJ2-1; D uncertain. V was trimmed by 8 bases and J by 7 bases, leaving 15 bases between them. The CDR3 length is 13 residues. CDR1 is MNHEY, CDR2 SMNVEV, per germline (reference sequence). CDR3 protein: CASGPIIRNEQFF. The CDR3 coding sequence is TGTGCCAGCGGGCCTATAATTAGAAATGAGCAGTTCTTC.

The chain carries TRBV6-5 and TRBJ1-2; D is undetermined. Germline V gene sequence: CDR1 MNHEY, CDR2 SVGAGI. The V gene lost 2 bases and the J gene lost 2 bases, with 9 bases spanning the gap. The CDR3 contains 14 residues. CDR3 in amino acids: CASSYRVENYGYTF. The CDR3 bases are TGTGCCAGCAGTTACCGAGTCGAAAACTATGGCTACACCTTC.

The V and J genes are TRBV19 and TRBJ1-5; weak D call: TRBD1 (5 bases). The length of the CDR3 is 14 residues. Per germline, CDR1 LNHDA and CDR2 SQIVND (reference sequence). Trimming cost V 7 bases and J 4 bases, with 14 bases left between them. The DNA of the CDR3 is TGTGCCAGTACCCTCCGGGGGAGTAATCAGCCCCAGCATTTT. Its protein product is CASTLRGSNQPQHF.

This clone was observed a single time. This chain joins TRBV5-6 and TRBJ1-2; a possible D gene is TRBD1 (6 bases). CDR1 SGHDT and CDR2 YYEEEE come from the germline V gene. The CDR3 loop spans 14 amino acids. With 2 bases removed from V and 5 bases from J, the gap between germline ends came to 13 bases. The CDR3: CASSFQGIQYGYTF. The CDR3 coding sequence is TGTGCCAGCAGCTTCCAGGGGATTCAGTATGGCTACACCTTC.

The chain combines TRBV7-9 with TRBJ1-6; the D gene is possibly TRBD1 (5 bases). This CDR3 is 12 amino acids long. Germline CDR1 reads SEHNR; CDR2 reads FQNEAQ (reference sequence). V dropped 7 bases and J dropped 13 bases, with 14 bases sitting between them. CDR3 amino acids: CASNFDRGPLHF. Written as DNA, the CDR3 is TGTGCCAGCAACTTCGATCGGGGGCCCCTCCACTTT. The full variable domain, rest sourced from reference TRBV7-9 and TRBJ1-6, is DTGVSQNPRHKITKRGQNVTFRCDPISEHNRLYWYRQTLGQGPEFLTYFQNEAQLEKSRLLSDRFSAERPKGSFSTLEIQRTEQGDSAMYLCASNFDRGPLHFGNGTRLTVT.

This chain uses TRBV4-2 with TRBJ2-7, with 7 bases aligning to TRBD1. From germline, CDR1 is LGHNA and CDR2 YNFKEQ. Trimming at V came to 4 bases and at J to 0 bases, leaving 6 bases not matched to a gene. The CDR3 extends over 15 amino acids. Here the CDR3 DNA reads TGTGCCAGCAGCCCCAACAGGGGAAGCTCCTACGAGCAGTACTTC. Residues: CASSPNRGSSYEQYF.

The chain combines TRBV7-9 with TRBJ1-2; TRBD1 aligns across 7 bases. The germline CDR1 and CDR2 sequences are SEHNR and FQNEAQ (reference sequence). Trimming removed 5 bases from V and 4 bases from J; junction bases left unmatched: 4. This CDR3 has 13 residues. Here the CDR3 DNA reads TGTGCCAGCAGCCGGGGGACAGCCTATGGCTACACCTTC. Protein product: CASSRGTAYGYTF.

This chain connects TRBV6-5 to TRBJ1-2; D gene ambiguous. V was clipped by 2 bases and J by 7 bases, with 11 bases between them. The CDR3 is 13 residues long. The germline V gene has CDR1 MNHEY and CDR2 SVGAGI. The chain's CDR3 is CASSYSTARGYTF. Written as DNA, the CDR3 is TGTGCCAGCAGTTACAGTACAGCCCGTGGCTACACCTTC.

The V and J genes are TRBV7-8 and TRBJ1-3; D perhaps matches TRBD1 (5 bases). Between the trimmed V and J ends, which lost 6 bases and 6 bases, there was a span of 9 bases. The germline CDR1 and CDR2 sequences are SGHVS and FQNEAQ. The CDR3 covers 12 residues. In nucleotides, the CDR3 is TGTGCCAGCAGGGGACTGGAAAACACCATATATTTT. This sequence encodes CASRGLENTIYF.

J is TRBJ2-2 and V is TRBV9; weak D call: TRBD1 (6 bases). This CDR3 has 19 amino acids. The germline CDR1 and CDR2 sequences are SGDLS and YYNGEE. Between the trimmed V and J ends, which lost 2 bases and 4 bases, there was a span of 24 bases. The DNA of the CDR3 is TGTGCCAGCAGCGTCAGACGGGACACCCTGTACGGTAGCACCGGGGAGCTGTTTTTT. Its translation is CASSVRRDTLYGSTGELFF. Full variable domain (rest looked up from reference TRBV9 and TRBJ2-2): DSGVTQTPKHLITATGQRVTLRCSPRSGDLSVYWYQQSLDQGLQFLIQYYNGEERAKGNILERFSAQQFPDLHSELNLSSLELGDSALYFCASSVRRDTLYGSTGELFFGEGSRLTVL.

The chain joins TRBV11-2 to TRBJ1-1, with a weak D call TRBD1 (6 bases). V shed 1 base and J shed 4 bases, with 19 bases lying between them. Germline assignment: CDR1 SGHAT and CDR2 FQNNGV. This CDR3 region has 17 residues. CDR3 nucleotide sequence: TGTGCCAGCAGCTTAGTGGCGGGGGCCGGCGGCGGCACTGAAGCTTTCTTT. Translation: CASSLVAGAGGGTEAFF.

In regard to this clone: The junction and the germline gene differ at one end; a read error may be behind it. J is TRBJ2-6 and V is TRBV5-1; 7 nucleotides align to TRBD1. CDR1 is SGHRS and CDR2 is YFSETQ in the germline V gene. CDR3 length: 15 amino acids. This chain's CDR3 is CANSSTGPGANVLTF. The CDR3 coding sequence is TGCGCCAACAGCTCGACAGGGCCTGGGGCCAACGTCCTGACTTTC. The full variable domain, rest sourced from reference TRBV5-1 and TRBJ2-6, is KAGVTQTPRYLIKTRGQQVTLSCSPISGHRSVSWYQQTPGQGLQFLFEYFSETQRNKGNFPGRFSGRQFSNSRSEMNVSTLELGDSALYLCANSSTGPGANVLTFGAGSRLTVL.

The chain uses TRBV29-1 and TRBJ2-7, with D tentatively TRBD2 (5 bases). V lost 2 bases, J lost 5 bases, and 16 bases lay in between. The CDR3 runs 14 residues. Germline CDR1 is SQVTM and CDR2 is ANQGSEA. The CDR3 reads CSVELGRGKNEQYF. DNA for the CDR3: TGCAGCGTTGAATTGGGCCGGGGAAAGAACGAGCAGTACTTC.

This clone was detected only a few times. V gene TRBV6-5 combines with J gene TRBJ1-1, with D uncertain. CDR3 length equals 16 residues. V was trimmed by 0 bases and J by 1 base, leaving 12 bases between them. CDR1 MNHEY and CDR2 SVGAGI come from the germline V gene. The CDR3: CASSYSALDTNTEAFF. Here the CDR3 DNA reads TGTGCCAGCAGTTACTCTGCACTCGACACGAACACTGAAGCTTTCTTT.

The rearrangement joins TRBV11-2 to TRBJ1-3, with no clear D. Trimming stripped 3 bases from V and 0 bases from J, with 9 bases between. The CDR3 is 15 amino acids. Germline CDR1 is SGHAT and CDR2 is FQNNGV. The CDR3 nucleotides are TGTGCCAGCAGCTTCGGACGGGACTCTGGAAACACCATATATTTT. Protein sequence: CASSFGRDSGNTIYF.

The rearrangement links TRBV5-7 to TRBJ1-1; D uncertain. TRBV5-7 is an open reading frame whose function is uncertain. V was shortened by 4 bases and J by 6 bases, with 16 bases between the two germline ends. This CDR3 region has 14 residues. The CDR3 here is CASSRANRPAEAFF. For the CDR3, the DNA is TGTGCCAGCAGCCGAGCGAACCGGCCAGCTGAAGCTTTCTTT.

The chain joins TRBV10-1 to TRBJ1-2; TRBD1 might be the D (5 bases). Trimming pared 3 bases from V and 5 bases from J, leaving 19 bases between. Germline V CDR1 and CDR2: WNHNN, SYGVQD (reference sequence). The length of the CDR3 is 16 residues. The CDR3 bases are TGCGCCAGCAGTGAACGGCGGGACGGGGTGTATTATGGCTACACCTTC. Translated: CASSERRDGVYYGYTF.

The genes are TRBV7-9 and TRBJ2-7; TRBD1 agrees at 9 bases. After removal of 6 bases from V and 1 base from J, the junction contained 4 bases not matched to a gene. The CDR3 extends over 14 amino acids. Per germline, CDR1 SEHNR and CDR2 FQNEAQ (reference sequence). CDR3 bases: TGTGCCAGCAGTCTACAGGGGGCTTCCTACGAGCAGTACTTC. This gives the protein CASSLQGASYEQYF.

This chain connects TRBV5-1 to TRBJ2-1; TRBD2 agrees at 9 bases. Trimming removed 5 bases from V and 2 bases from J; junction bases left unmatched: 11. Germline V lookup: CDR1 SGHRS, CDR2 YFSETQ. There are 17 residues in the CDR3. The CDR3 loop reads CASSHPIAGATYNEQFF. The DNA of the CDR3 is TGCGCCAGCAGTCACCCAATAGCGGGGGCGACCTACAATGAGCAGTTCTTC.

The rearrangement joins TRBV4-2 to TRBJ2-7; 9 positions agree with TRBD1. The CDR3 sequence is 15 residues long. V dropped 3 bases and J dropped 2; count of bases not matched to a gene: 5. Germline-derived CDR1 and CDR2 are LGHNA and YNFKEQ. The CDR3 DNA sequence: TGTGCCAGCAGCCAGTCGGGACAGGGTCCCTACGAGCAGTACTTC. It translates to CASSQSGQGPYEQYF.

This rearrangement joins TRBV9 to TRBJ1-5, with D tentatively TRBD1 (6 bases). The CDR3 runs 14 residues. Looked up from germline, CDR1 is SGDLS and CDR2 is YYNGEE. Trimming shortened V by 2 bases and J by 7 bases, and 13 bases separated the two germline ends. CDR3 protein: CASSVGASWQPQHF. The CDR3 DNA reads as TGTGCCAGCAGCGTGGGGGCCTCATGGCAGCCCCAGCATTTT.